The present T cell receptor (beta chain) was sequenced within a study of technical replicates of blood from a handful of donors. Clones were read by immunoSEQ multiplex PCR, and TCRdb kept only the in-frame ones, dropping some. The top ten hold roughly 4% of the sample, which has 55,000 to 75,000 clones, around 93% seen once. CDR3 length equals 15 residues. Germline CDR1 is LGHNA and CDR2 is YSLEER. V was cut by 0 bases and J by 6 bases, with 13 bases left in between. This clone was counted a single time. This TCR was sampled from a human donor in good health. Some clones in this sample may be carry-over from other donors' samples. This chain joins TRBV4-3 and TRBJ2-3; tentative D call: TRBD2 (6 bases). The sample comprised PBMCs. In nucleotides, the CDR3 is TGCGCCAGCAGCCAAGATCCCGGGAGAGAGGATACGCAGTATTTT. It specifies CASSQDPGREDTQYF.